Below, 30 T cell receptor beta chains from the same sample are listed, as sequenced in a study of shared clonotypes between healthy human individuals. TCRdb keeps only in-frame clones here, not all; method: immunoSEQ multiplex PCR. The sample shows millions of clones, roughly 95% of them seen only once. The sample taken for sequencing was naive CD4+ T cells sorted from blood. Documented subset: CD45RA+ positively selected. The origin of the receptors is a man in his late teens or twenties in good health.

The V call is TRBV29-1, the J call TRBJ2-6; D ambiguous. This CDR3 spans 13 amino acids. Trimming shortened V by 5 bases and J by 2 bases, and 7 bases separated the two germline ends. Looked up from germline, CDR1 is SQVTM and CDR2 is ANQGSEA. DNA for the CDR3: TGCAGCGTTAGGGAAACTGGGGCCAACGTCCTGACTTTC. This encodes CSVRETGANVLTF.

The V gene is TRBV5-1, the J gene TRBJ2-7; 8 bases line up with TRBD2. There are 15 residues in the CDR3. Germline CDR1 and CDR2: SGHRS and YFSETQ. Unmatched junction bases numbered 6, after V lost 3 bases and J lost 1 base. The CDR3 region is CASSSSPSGSYEQYF. The CDR3 bases are TGCGCCAGCAGCTCATCTCCTAGCGGGTCCTACGAGCAGTACTTC.

CDR3 nucleotide sequence: TGTGCCAGCTCACCACCGGACAGGGGGAATGAGCAGTTCTTC. Its protein is CASSPPDRGNEQFF. The rearrangement links TRBV18 to TRBJ2-1, with 10 nucleotides matching TRBD1. V lost 0 bases, J lost 7 bases, and 0 bases stayed unmatched. CDR1 and CDR2 from the germline V gene are KGHSH and LQKENI. The CDR3 runs to 14 residues.

The rearrangement uses TRBV5-1 and TRBJ1-2; D is perhaps TRBD1 (5 bases). V was pared by 0 bases and J by 3 bases, with 9 bases between. The CDR3 extends over 14 amino acids. The V gene's germline CDR1 is SGHRS and CDR2 YFSETQ. CDR3 amino acids: CASSLAAGDYGYTF. The CDR3 DNA is TGCGCCAGCAGCTTGGCTGCGGGGGACTATGGCTACACCTTC. The whole variable domain, filled in from reference TRBV5-1 and TRBJ1-2, reads KAGVTQTPRYLIKTRGQQVTLSCSPISGHRSVSWYQQTPGQGLQFLFEYFSETQRNKGNFPGRFSGRQFSNSRSEMNVSTLELGDSALYLCASSLAAGDYGYTFGSGTRLTVV.

The V and J genes are TRBV7-2 and TRBJ1-5; possibly TRBD1 for D (5 bases). The CDR3 contains 16 residues. The germline V gene encodes CDR1 SGHTA and CDR2 FQGNSA. V was shortened by 1 base and J by 0 bases, with 10 bases between the two germline ends. This CDR3 reads CASSLEGTVSNQPQHF. The CDR3 DNA follows: TGTGCCAGCAGCTTAGAGGGGACGGTTAGCAATCAGCCCCAGCATTTT. The whole variable domain, filled in from reference TRBV7-2 and TRBJ1-5, reads GAGVSQSPSNKVTEKGKDVELRCDPISGHTALYWYRQSLGQGLEFLIYFQGNSAPDKSGLPSDRFSAERTGGSVSTLTIQRTQQEDSAVYLCASSLEGTVSNQPQHFGDGTRLSIL.

The V and J genes are TRBV5-6 and TRBJ2-7; no definite D call. Trimming took 4 bases from V and 1 from J, leaving 12 bases between them. The germline CDR1 and CDR2 sequences are SGHDT and YYEEEE. This CDR3 is built from 14 residues. This CDR3 reads CASSQAASSYEQYF. The CDR3, as DNA: TGTGCCAGCAGCCAGGCCGCCTCTTCCTACGAGCAGTACTTC.

The chain links TRBV5-1 to TRBJ2-3; 13 bases match TRBD2. The CDR3 is made up of 18 amino acids. The germline V gene has CDR1 SGHRS and CDR2 YFSETQ. V shed 2 bases and J 2 bases; nucleotides not matched to a gene: 8. CDR3 coding DNA: TGCGCCAGCAGCTTAGGACTAGCGGGAGCGATTGTCACAGATACGCAGTATTTT. Its protein product is CASSLGLAGAIVTDTQYF.

The chain links TRBV5-6 to TRBJ1-2; D is unresolved. Germline V gives CDR1 SGHDT, CDR2 YYEEEE. This CDR3 has 15 residues. V lost 0 bases to trimming and J lost 4 bases, with 13 bases between them. The CDR3 nucleotides are TGTGCCAGCAGCTTGGCGGCCCCTCCTGGCTATGGCTACACCTTC. It codes for CASSLAAPPGYGYTF. The variable domain in full, with the rest retrieved from reference TRBV5-6 and TRBJ1-2, is DAGVTQSPTHLIKTRGQQVTLRCSPKSGHDTVSWYQQALGQGPQFIFQYYEEEERQRGNFPDRFSGHQFPNYSSELNVNALLLGDSALYLCASSLAAPPGYGYTFGSGTRLTVV.

Details on this clone: Other nucleotide sequences in the sample specify the same CDR3. The chain combines TRBV7-9 with TRBJ2-2; D tentatively fits TRBD1 or TRBD2 (5 bases each). Looked up from germline, CDR1 is SEHNR and CDR2 is FQNEAQ (reference sequence). The ends were cut back, 3 bases at V and 2 bases at J, with 13 bases in the middle. CDR3 size: 16 residues. DNA of the CDR3: TGTGCCAGCAGCTTGAGGGGCCCCACTAACACCGGGGAGCTGTTTTTT. Its translation is CASSLRGPTNTGELFF. The full variable domain, its missing parts supplied by reference TRBV7-9 and TRBJ2-2, is DTGVSQNPRHKITKRGQNVTFRCDPISEHNRLYWYRQTLGQGPEFLTYFQNEAQLEKSRLLSDRFSAERPKGSFSTLEIQRTEQGDSAMYLCASSLRGPTNTGELFFGEGSRLTVL.

The chain links TRBV29-1 to TRBJ1-2; no firm D call. Per the germline V gene, CDR1 is SQVTM and CDR2 is ANQGSEA. The CDR3 sequence is 12 residues long. The V end lost 2 bases, the J end lost 2 bases, and 6 bases lay between the germline ends. The CDR3 DNA reads TGCAGCGTTGAACCCTCCAACTATGGCTACACCTTC. It codes for CSVEPSNYGYTF.

The chain uses TRBV11-2 and TRBJ1-4; D unresolved. Germline CDR1 reads SGHAT; CDR2 reads FQNNGV. V was trimmed by 2 bases and J by 8 bases, leaving 12 bases between them. The CDR3 runs to 14 residues. The CDR3 coding sequence is TGTGCCAGCAGCTTACACGGGAGAGAGGAAAAACTGTTTTTT. Translated: CASSLHGREEKLFF.

V is TRBV7-3 and J is TRBJ1-1; a weak D match, TRBD1 (5 bases). The germline V gene has CDR1 SGHTA and CDR2 FQGTGA. The CDR3 consists of 16 residues. Trimming left V 5 bases short and J 3 bases short, with 19 bases between. The CDR3 region is CASSPTGGKIDTEAFF. In DNA, the CDR3 is TGTGCCAGCAGCCCAACAGGAGGGAAGATAGACACTGAAGCTTTCTTT.

The chain is built from TRBV9 and TRBJ2-1; the match to TRBD2 covers 10 bases. Unmatched junction bases numbered 4, after V lost 4 bases and J lost 3 bases. This CDR3 has 15 residues. CDR1 SGDLS and CDR2 YYNGEE come from the germline V gene. The CDR3 region has the DNA TGTGCCAGCAGCATTACTAGCGGGGTCTACAATGAGCAGTTCTTC. Its translation is CASSITSGVYNEQFF.

The V and J genes are TRBV30 and TRBJ2-3, with D possibly called TRBD1 or TRBD2 (5 bases each). This CDR3 is 14 amino acids long. Germline assignment: CDR1 GTSNPN and CDR2 SVGIG (reference sequence). Trimming left V 0 bases short and J 7 bases short, with 14 bases between. This CDR3 is CAWSVSGLENTQYF. CDR3 coding DNA: TGTGCCTGGAGTGTGTCGGGGCTCGAAAATACGCAGTATTTT. The variable domain in full, completed from reference TRBV30 and TRBJ2-3, reads SQTIHQWPATLVQPVGSPLSLECTVEGTSNPNLYWYRQAAGRGLQLLFYSVGIGQISSEVPQNLSASRPQDRQFILSSKKLLLSDSGFYLCAWSVSGLENTQYFGPGTRLTVL.

This rearrangement joins TRBV4-3 to TRBJ2-2; D gene unclear. V dropped 0 bases and J dropped 6 bases, with 11 bases sitting between them. CDR1 and CDR2 from the germline V gene are LGHNA and YSLEER. There are 15 residues in the CDR3. CDR3 amino acids: CASSQDRIVSGELFF. CDR3 bases: TGCGCCAGCAGCCAAGACAGGATCGTCTCCGGGGAGCTGTTTTTT.

The sample holds one count of this clone. V usage is TRBV7-4 and J usage is TRBJ1-5, with D hard to call. Germline loops: CDR1 SGHVT, CDR2 SQSDAQ. The CDR3 is 16 residues long. Trimming removed 1 base from V and 5 bases from J, with 15 bases in between. CDR3 residues: CASSLGTSVWHQPQHF. In nucleotides, the CDR3 is TGTGCCAGCAGCTTAGGGACCTCCGTCTGGCATCAGCCCCAGCATTTT.

The chain employs TRBV5-1 and TRBJ2-1, with 11 bases lining up with TRBD2. CDR3 length: 16 amino acids. Germline V gene lookup returns CDR1 SGHRS and CDR2 YFSETQ. Germline trimming cut 1 base from V and 3 bases from J; bases unmatched to any gene: 3. The CDR3 reads CASSLLTSGSYNEQFF. In DNA form, the CDR3 reads TGCGCCAGCAGCTTGCTTACTAGCGGGAGCTACAATGAGCAGTTCTTC.

On this clone: The sample contains more than one DNA sequence encoding this CDR3. This sequence joins TRBV5-1 and TRBJ2-7; tentatively, D is TRBD1 or TRBD2 (5 bases each). V lost 0 bases to trimming and J lost 4 bases, with 11 bases between them. CDR1 is SGHRS, CDR2 YFSETQ, per germline. This CDR3 region has 14 residues. This chain's CDR3 is CASSLGGTDYEQYF. As DNA, the CDR3 is TGCGCCAGCAGCTTGGGAGGGACGGATTACGAGCAGTACTTC.

This sequence joins TRBV30 and TRBJ1-2, with a tentative D call TRBD1 (5 bases). Germline V gene sequence: CDR1 GTSNPN, CDR2 SVGIG (reference sequence). Trimming took off 7 bases at V and 6 bases at J, with 9 bases between the two ends. The CDR3 has 10 residues. The CDR3 DNA reads as TGTGCCTTGTCGGGGGATGGCTACACCTTC. It is translated as CALSGDGYTF.

The rearrangement uses TRBV29-1 and TRBJ2-1, with 7 bases identical to TRBD1. This CDR3 is 14 amino acids long. J gave up 3 bases and V 0 bases, and 2 bases lay outside the gene matches. Germline V gives CDR1 SQVTM, CDR2 ANQGSEA. In nucleotides, the CDR3 is TGCAGCGTTGAAGAGGGGACAGACTACAATGAGCAGTTCTTC. It is translated as CSVEEGTDYNEQFF.

This sequence joins TRBV9 and TRBJ2-6; 9 bases match TRBD2. The V gene end was trimmed by 2 bases and the J gene end by 1 base; junction bases not matched to a gene: 19. Germline CDR1 and CDR2: SGDLS and YYNGEE. The CDR3 totals 22 residues. The CDR3 bases are TGTGCCAGCAGCGTTTCCGGGACTAGCACTTTACTGCCGATATCTGGGGCCAACGTCCTGACTTTC. It is translated as CASSVSGTSTLLPISGANVLTF.

The chain employs TRBV4-1 and TRBJ1-5; D remains ambiguous. There are 16 residues in the CDR3. Germline V CDR1 and CDR2: MGHRA, YSYEKL. The V and J ends lost 0 bases and 5 bases respectively, with 14 bases between them. The CDR3 loop reads CASSQDLGPKDQPQHF. The CDR3 nucleotides read TGCGCCAGCAGCCAAGATCTAGGCCCTAAGGATCAGCCCCAGCATTTT.

CDR3 sequence: CASSDTDTQYF. The CDR3 bases are TGTGCCAGCAGCGATACAGATACGCAGTATTTT. This sequence joins TRBV7-2 and TRBJ2-3; no clear D gene. Trimming shortened V by 5 bases and J by 3 bases, and 3 bases separated the two germline ends. This CDR3 is built from 11 residues. Germline V CDR1 and CDR2: SGHTA, FQGNSA.

The chain employs TRBV25-1 and TRBJ2-3, with a possible D match to TRBD2 (6 bases). V lost 4 bases and J lost 1, with 6 bases in between. There are 13 residues in the CDR3. Germline values: CDR1 MGHDK, CDR2 SYGVNS. CDR3 residues: CASSASGTDTQYF. CDR3 bases: TGTGCCAGCAGTGCTAGCGGCACAGATACGCAGTATTTT.

This chain uses TRBV30 with TRBJ1-5; D is undetermined. V gave up 3 bases and J gave up 6 bases, with 9 bases separating them. Germline CDR1 reads GTSNPN; CDR2 reads SVGIG (reference sequence). This CDR3 is 12 amino acids long. This chain's CDR3 is CAWSAGSQPQHF. The DNA for the CDR3 is TGTGCCTGGAGCGCCGGGAGTCAGCCCCAGCATTTT.

About this clone itself: This may arise from a read error, as a much more abundant clone is one base away. The chain employs TRBV5-1 and TRBJ1-6; 9 bases are shared with TRBD1. The V and J ends lost 10 bases and 5 bases, in that order; junction bases with no gene match: 10. CDR1 is SGHRS, CDR2 YFSETQ, per germline. The CDR3 totals 15 residues. Here the CDR3 reads CASSNRTGDNSPLHF. The DNA for the CDR3 is TGCGCCTCCTCCAACAGGACAGGGGATAATTCACCCCTCCACTTT.

About this clone: The same CDR3 arises from other DNA sequences in this sample as well. The V and J genes are TRBV18 and TRBJ2-5, with TRBD1 matching 8 bases. The CDR3 length is 15 residues. The junction had 5 bases not matched to a gene; V was cut back by 3 bases and J by 2 bases. CDR1 is KGHSH, CDR2 LQKENI, per germline. The CDR3 DNA sequence: TGTGCCAGCTCACCTCGGACAGGGAGTCAAGAGACCCAGTACTTC. It specifies CASSPRTGSQETQYF. The full variable domain, rest sourced from reference TRBV18 and TRBJ2-5, is NAGVMQNPRHLVRRRGQEARLRCSPMKGHSHVYWYRQLPEEGLKFMVYLQKENIIDESGMPKERFSAEFPKEGPSILRIQQVVRGDSAAYFCASSPRTGSQETQYFGPGTRLLVL.

The V call is TRBV7-2, the J call TRBJ2-1, with TRBD2 as a possible D gene (5 bases). This CDR3 spans 15 amino acids. CDR1 is SGHTA, CDR2 FQGNSA, per germline. V lost 5 bases and J 4 bases, leaving 15 bases between the germline ends. CDR3 sequence: CASSRGFIPYNEQFF. The DNA of the CDR3 is TGTGCCAGCAGCCGAGGGTTTATCCCTTACAATGAGCAGTTCTTC.

This clone showed up just once. V is TRBV6-5 and J is TRBJ2-3; 8 nucleotides align to TRBD1. The CDR3 sequence is 15 residues long. Per germline, CDR1 MNHEY and CDR2 SVGAGI. Losses at the gene ends were 7 bases for V and 0 bases for J; bases not matched to a gene: 6. The CDR3 loop is CASIPTGGSTDTQYF. The CDR3 DNA is TGTGCCAGCATTCCCACAGGGGGGAGCACAGATACGCAGTATTTT.

The gene calls are TRBV30 and TRBJ2-7; TRBD1 is a possible D gene (5 bases). Per germline, CDR1 GTSNPN and CDR2 SVGIG (reference sequence). V dropped 3 bases and J dropped 3 bases, with 9 bases sitting between them. This CDR3 has 12 amino acids. The CDR3 sequence: CAWSKQDYEQYF. The CDR3 DNA sequence: TGTGCCTGGAGCAAACAGGACTACGAGCAGTACTTC.